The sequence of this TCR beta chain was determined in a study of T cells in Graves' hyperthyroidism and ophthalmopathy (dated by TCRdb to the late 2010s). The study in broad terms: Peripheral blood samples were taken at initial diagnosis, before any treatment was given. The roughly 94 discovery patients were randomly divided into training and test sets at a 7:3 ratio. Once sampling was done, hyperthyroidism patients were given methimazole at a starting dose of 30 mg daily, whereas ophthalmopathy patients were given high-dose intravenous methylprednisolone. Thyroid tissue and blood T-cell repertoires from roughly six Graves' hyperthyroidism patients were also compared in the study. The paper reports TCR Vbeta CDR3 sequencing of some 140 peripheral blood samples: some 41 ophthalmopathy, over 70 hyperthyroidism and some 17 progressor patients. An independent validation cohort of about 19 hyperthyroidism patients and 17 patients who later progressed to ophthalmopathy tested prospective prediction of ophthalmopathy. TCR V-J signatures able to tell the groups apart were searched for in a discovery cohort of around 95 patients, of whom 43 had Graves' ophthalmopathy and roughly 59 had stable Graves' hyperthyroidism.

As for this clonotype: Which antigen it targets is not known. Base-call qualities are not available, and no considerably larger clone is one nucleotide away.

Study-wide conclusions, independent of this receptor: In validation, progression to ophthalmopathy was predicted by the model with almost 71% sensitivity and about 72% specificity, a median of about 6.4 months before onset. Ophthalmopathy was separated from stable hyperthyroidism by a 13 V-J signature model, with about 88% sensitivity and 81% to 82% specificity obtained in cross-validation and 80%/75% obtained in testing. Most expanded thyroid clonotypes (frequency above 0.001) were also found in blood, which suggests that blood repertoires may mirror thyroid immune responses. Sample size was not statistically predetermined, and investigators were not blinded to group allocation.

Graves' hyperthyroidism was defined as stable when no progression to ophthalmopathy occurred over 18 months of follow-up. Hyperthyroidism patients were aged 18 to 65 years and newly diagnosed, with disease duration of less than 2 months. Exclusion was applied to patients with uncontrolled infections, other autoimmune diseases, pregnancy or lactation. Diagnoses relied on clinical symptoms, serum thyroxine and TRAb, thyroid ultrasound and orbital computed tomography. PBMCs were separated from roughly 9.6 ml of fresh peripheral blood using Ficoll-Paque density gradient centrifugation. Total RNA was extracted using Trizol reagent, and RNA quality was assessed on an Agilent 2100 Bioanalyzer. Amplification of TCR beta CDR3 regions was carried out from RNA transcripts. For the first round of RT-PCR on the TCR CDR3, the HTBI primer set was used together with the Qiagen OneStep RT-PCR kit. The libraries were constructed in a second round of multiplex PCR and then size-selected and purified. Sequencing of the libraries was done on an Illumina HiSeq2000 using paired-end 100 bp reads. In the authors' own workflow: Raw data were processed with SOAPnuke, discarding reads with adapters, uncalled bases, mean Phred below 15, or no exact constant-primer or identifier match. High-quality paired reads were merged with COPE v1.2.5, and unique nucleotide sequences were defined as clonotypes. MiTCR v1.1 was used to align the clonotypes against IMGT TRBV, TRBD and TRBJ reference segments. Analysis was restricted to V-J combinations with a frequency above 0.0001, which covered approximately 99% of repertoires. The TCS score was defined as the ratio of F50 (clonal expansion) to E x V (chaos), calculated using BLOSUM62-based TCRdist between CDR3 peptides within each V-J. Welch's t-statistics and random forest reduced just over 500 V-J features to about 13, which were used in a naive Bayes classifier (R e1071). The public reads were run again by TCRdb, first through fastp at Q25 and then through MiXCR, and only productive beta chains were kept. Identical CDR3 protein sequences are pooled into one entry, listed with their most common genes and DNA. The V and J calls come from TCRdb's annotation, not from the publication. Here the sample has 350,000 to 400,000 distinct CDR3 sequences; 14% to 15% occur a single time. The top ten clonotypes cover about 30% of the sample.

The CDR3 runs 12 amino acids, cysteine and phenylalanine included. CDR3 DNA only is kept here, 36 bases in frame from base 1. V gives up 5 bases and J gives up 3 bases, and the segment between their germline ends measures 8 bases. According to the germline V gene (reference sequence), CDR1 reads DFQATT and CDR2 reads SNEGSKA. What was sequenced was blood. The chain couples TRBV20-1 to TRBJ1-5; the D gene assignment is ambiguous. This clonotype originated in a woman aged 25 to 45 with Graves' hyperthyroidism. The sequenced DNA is TGCAGTGCTCCGGCCAACAATCAGCCCCAGCATTTT. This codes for CSAPANNQPQHF.